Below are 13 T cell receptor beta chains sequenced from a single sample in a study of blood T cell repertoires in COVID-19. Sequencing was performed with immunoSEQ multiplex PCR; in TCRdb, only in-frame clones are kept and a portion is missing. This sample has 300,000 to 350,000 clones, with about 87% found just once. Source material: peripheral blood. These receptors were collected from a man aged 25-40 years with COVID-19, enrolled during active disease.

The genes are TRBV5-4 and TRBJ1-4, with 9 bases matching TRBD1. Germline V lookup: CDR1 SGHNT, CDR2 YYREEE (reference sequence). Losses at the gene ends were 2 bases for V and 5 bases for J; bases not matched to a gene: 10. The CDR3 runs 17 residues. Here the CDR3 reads CASSFGARDRENEKLFF. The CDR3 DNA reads TGTGCCAGCAGCTTTGGAGCCCGGGACAGGGAAAATGAAAAACTGTTTTTT.

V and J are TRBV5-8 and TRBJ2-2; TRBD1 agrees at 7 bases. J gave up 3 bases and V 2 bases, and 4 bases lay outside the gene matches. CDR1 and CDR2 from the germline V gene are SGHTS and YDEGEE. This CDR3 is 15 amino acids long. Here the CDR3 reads CASSFDRADTGELFF. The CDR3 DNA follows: TGTGCCAGCAGCTTTGACAGGGCCGACACCGGGGAGCTGTTTTTT.

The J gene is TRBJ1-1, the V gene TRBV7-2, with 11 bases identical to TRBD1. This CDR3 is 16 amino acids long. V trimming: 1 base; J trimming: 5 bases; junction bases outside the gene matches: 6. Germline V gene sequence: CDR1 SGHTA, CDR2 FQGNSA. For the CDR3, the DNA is TGTGCCAGCAGCTTAGTCGGACAGGGGGCGAGGACTGAAGCTTTCTTT. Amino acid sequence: CASSLVGQGARTEAFF. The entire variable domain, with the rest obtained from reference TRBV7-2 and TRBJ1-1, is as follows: GAGVSQSPSNKVTEKGKDVELRCDPISGHTALYWYRQSLGQGLEFLIYFQGNSAPDKSGLPSDRFSAERTGGSVSTLTIQRTQQEDSAVYLCASSLVGQGARTEAFFGQGTRLTVV.

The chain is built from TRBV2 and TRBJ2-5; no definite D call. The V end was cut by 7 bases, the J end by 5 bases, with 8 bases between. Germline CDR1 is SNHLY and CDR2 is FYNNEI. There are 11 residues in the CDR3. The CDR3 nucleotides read TGTGCCAGCACTGTTGAGGAGACCCAGTACTTC. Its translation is CASTVEETQYF. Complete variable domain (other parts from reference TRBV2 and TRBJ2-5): EPEVTQTPSHQVTQMGQEVILRCVPISNHLYFYWYRQILGQKVEFLVSFYNNEISEKSEIFDDQFSVERPDGSNFTLKIRSTKLEDSAMYFCASTVEETQYFGPGTRLLVL.

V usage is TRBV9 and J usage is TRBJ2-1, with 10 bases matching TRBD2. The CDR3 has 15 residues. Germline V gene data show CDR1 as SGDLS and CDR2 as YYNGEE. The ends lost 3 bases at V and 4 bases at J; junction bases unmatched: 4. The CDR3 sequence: CASSAERGGYNEQFF. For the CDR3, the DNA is TGTGCCAGCAGCGCAGAGCGGGGGGGTTACAATGAGCAGTTCTTC.

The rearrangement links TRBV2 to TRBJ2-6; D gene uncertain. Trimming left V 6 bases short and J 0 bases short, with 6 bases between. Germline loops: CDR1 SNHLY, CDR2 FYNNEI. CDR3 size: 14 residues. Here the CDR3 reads CASRKSSGANVLTF. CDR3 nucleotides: TGTGCCAGCAGAAAGAGCTCTGGGGCCAACGTCCTGACTTTC.

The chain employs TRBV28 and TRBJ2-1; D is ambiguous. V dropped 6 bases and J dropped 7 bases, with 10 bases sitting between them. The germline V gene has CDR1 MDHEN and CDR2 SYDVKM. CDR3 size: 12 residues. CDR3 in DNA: TGTGCCAGCAGCCCGCCCCGGAATGAGCAGTTCTTC. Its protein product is CASSPPRNEQFF. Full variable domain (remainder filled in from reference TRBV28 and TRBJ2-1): DVKVTQSSRYLVKRTGEKVFLECVQDMDHENMFWYRQDPGLGLRLIYFSYDVKMKEKGDIPEGYSVSREKKERFSLILESASTNQTSMYLCASSPPRNEQFFGPGTRLTVL.

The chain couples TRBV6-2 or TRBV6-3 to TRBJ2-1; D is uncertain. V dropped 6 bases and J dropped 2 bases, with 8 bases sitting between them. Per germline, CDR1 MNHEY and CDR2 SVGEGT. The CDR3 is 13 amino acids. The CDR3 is CASSYGPYNEQFF. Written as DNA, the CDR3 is TGTGCCAGCAGCTATGGGCCCTACAATGAGCAGTTCTTC.

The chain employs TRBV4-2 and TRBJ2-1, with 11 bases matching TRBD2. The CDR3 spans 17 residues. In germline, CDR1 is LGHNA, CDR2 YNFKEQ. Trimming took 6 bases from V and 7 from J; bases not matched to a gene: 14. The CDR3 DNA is TGTGCCAGCAGTTCCCCCCTCGGGCTAGCGGGAGGTAATGAGCAGTTCTTC. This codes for CASSSPLGLAGGNEQFF.

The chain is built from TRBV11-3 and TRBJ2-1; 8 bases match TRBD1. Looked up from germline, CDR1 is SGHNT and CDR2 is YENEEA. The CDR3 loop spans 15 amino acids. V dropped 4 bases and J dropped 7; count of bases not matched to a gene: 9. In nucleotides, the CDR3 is TGTGCCAGCAGCTCAGATTTCAGACAGGGGAATGAGCAGTTCTTC. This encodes CASSSDFRQGNEQFF.

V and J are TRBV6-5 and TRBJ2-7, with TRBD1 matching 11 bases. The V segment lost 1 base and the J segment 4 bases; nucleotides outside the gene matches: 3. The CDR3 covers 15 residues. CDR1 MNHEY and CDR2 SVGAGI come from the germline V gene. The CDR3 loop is CASSYLDRGPYEQYF. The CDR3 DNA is TGTGCCAGCAGTTACTTGGACAGGGGGCCGTACGAGCAGTACTTC.

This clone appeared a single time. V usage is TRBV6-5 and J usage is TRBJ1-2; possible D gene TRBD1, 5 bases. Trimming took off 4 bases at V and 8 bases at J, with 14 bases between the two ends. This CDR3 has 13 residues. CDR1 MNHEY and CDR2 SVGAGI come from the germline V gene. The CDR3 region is CASSFSRVRGYTF. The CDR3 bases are TGTGCCAGCAGTTTCAGCAGGGTTCGAGGCTACACCTTC.

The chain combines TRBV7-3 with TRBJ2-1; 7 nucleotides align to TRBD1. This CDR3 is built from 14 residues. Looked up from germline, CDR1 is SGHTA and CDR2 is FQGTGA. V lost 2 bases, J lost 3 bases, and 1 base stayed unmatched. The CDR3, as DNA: TGTGCCAGCAGCTTATCAGGGGGCTACAATGAGCAGTTCTTC. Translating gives CASSLSGGYNEQFF.